This T cell receptor (beta chain) derives from a study of blood T cell repertoires in COVID-19. For the study at large: Specimens from acute and convalescent COVID-19 originated in the United States, Italy and Spain. PBMCs, B-cell-depleted T cells, or T cells provided the cDNA or gDNA that made up the material.

Per the original data handling: Nucleated cell number was recorded as an estimate derived from reference gene primer amplification. Measured with immunoSEQ multiplex PCR; TCRdb has only the in-frame clones, and not every one. D and trimming were read from the DNA, whereas the V and J calls and clone size are those reported in that table. The sample contains fewer than 300,000 clones, more than 85% of which appear only once. Seattle enrolled patients during active infection and tracked them longitudinally. This clone has only one observation. V gave up 7 bases and J gave up 1 base; unmatched junction bases: 13. CDR3 length equals 17 residues. CDR1 ENHRY and CDR2 SYGVKD come from the germline V gene.

This chain connects TRBV10-3 to TRBJ2-5; 9 bases fit TRBD2. The receptor comes from a woman aged 30 to 39 with COVID-19, enrolled during active disease. The sequenced material came from peripheral blood. CDR3 DNA: TGTGCCATCACCTTAGGGTGGACTAGCGCCTCCCAAGAGACCCAGTACTTC. This encodes CAITLGWTSASQETQYF.